The rows below give T cell receptor beta chains drawn from one sample of a study of CD8+CD57+ T cells in acquired aplastic anemia. TCRdb reprocessed the reads with MiXCR, giving one entry per CDR3 protein. Counted here are 98,000 or so distinct CDR3 sequences, less than 65% occurring once; the ten biggest clones make up 30% to 35%. Sequenced input: sorted CD4+, CD8+, or CD8+CD57+ T cells (not recorded which) from PBMCs. These receptors came from a human donor in good health, serving as a control. CDR3s include the opening cysteine and the closing phenylalanine or tryptophan. The D gene is left open where the match is weak. Only part of the rows carry a size: once, few, many, or a class if the clone is expanded.

clone size	V gene	J gene	D gene	CDR3 protein	CDR3 DNA
many	TRBV12-5	TRBJ2-2	-	CASLEGVGELFF	TGTGCTAGTCTCGAGGGTGTCGGGGAGCTGTTTTTT
few	TRBV2	TRBJ1-1	-	CAGSSTENTEAFF	TGTGCCGGCAGCTCGACAGAGAACACTGAAGCTTTCTTT
-	TRBV10-3	TRBJ2-3	-	CAIKGPQNTDTQYF	TGTGCCATCAAGGGCCCACAGAACACAGATACGCAGTATTTT
many	TRBV7-3	TRBJ1-1	TRBD1	CASSIAGGNTEAFF	TGTGCCAGCAGCATCGCAGGGGGGAACACTGAAGCTTTCTTT
few	TRBV19	TRBJ1-6	TRBD1	CASSATGGRDSPLHF	TGTGCCAGTAGTGCCACAGGGGGCCGGGATTCACCCCTCCACTTT
many	TRBV4-3	TRBJ2-7	-	CASSQDRSGPYEQYF	TGCGCCAGCAGCCAAGATCGATCGGGGCCCTACGAGCAGTACTTC
-	TRBV5-1	TRBJ1-2	-	CASSPDINYGYTF	TGCGCCAGCAGCCCCGATATTAACTATGGCTACACCTTC
-	TRBV5-5	TRBJ2-7	TRBD2	CASSLFGGGLEQYF	TGTGCCAGCAGCTTGTTTGGGGGGGGGTTAGAGCAGTACTTC
-	TRBV2	TRBJ1-2	TRBD1	CASREETGAFYYGYTF	TGTGCCAGCAGGGAAGAGACAGGGGCCTTTTACTATGGCTACACCTTC
-	TRBV29-1	TRBJ1-1	TRBD1	CSVPRPEGAGDTGAFF	TGCAGCGTTCCCCGACCCGAGGGGGCAGGTGACACTGGAGCTTTCTTT
once	TRBV5-1	TRBJ2-3	-	CASSMDWAGTDTQYF	TGCGCCAGCAGCATGGACTGGGCAGGGACCGATACGCAGTATTTT